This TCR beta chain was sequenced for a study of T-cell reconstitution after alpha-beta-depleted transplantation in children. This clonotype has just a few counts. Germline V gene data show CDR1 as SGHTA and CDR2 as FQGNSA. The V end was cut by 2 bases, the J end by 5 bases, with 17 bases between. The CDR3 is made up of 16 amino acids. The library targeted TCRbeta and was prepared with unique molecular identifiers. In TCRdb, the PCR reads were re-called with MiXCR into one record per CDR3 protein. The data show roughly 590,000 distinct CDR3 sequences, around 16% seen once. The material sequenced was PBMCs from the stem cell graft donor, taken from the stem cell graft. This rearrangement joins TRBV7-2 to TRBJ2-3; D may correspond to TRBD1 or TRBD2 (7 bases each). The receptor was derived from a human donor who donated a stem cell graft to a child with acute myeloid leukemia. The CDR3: CASSLQGGGRIDTQYF. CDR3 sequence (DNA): TGTGCCAGCAGCTTACAGGGGGGGGGCCGGATAGATACGCAGTATTTT.